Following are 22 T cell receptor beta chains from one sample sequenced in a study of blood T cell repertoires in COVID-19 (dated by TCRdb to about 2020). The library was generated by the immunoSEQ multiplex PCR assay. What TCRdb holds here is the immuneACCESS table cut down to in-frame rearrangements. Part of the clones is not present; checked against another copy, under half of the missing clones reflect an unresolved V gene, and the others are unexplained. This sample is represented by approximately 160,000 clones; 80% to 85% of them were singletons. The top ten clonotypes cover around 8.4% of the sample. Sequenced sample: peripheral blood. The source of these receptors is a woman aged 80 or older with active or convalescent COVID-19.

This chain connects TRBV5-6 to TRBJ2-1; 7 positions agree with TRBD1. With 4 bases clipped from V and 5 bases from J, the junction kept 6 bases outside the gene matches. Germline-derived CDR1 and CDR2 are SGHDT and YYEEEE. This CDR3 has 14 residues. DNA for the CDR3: TGTGCCAGCAGCGTGGGACAGCAACACAATGAGCAGTTCTTC. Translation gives CASSVGQQHNEQFF.

In DNA form, the CDR3 reads TGTGCCAGCAGCTTACTAAGGGGCTACGAGCAGTACTTC. It codes for CASSLLRGYEQYF. The rearrangement joins TRBV11-2 to TRBJ2-7; D is possibly TRBD1 (5 bases). The CDR3 totals 13 residues. The V and J ends lost 2 bases and 3 bases respectively, with 8 bases between them. Germline V gene lookup returns CDR1 SGHAT and CDR2 FQNNGV.

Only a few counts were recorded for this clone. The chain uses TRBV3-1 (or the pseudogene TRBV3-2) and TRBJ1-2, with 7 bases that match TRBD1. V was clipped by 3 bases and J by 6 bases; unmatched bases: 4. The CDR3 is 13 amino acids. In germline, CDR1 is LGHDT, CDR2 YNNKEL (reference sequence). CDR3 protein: CASSHGRGNGYTF. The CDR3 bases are TGTGCCAGCAGCCATGGCAGGGGGAATGGCTACACCTTC.

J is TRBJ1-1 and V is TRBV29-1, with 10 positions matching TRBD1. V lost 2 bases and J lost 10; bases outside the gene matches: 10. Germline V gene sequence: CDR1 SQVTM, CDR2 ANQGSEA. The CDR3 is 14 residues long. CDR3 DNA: TGCAGCGTTGAAAAGGGACAGGGGACGTCAGGAGCTTTCTTT. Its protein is CSVEKGQGTSGAFF.

Here the CDR3 DNA reads TGTGCCAGCAGCCCCCCTGAACGGGGATCGAACACTGAAGCTTTCTTT. Translated: CASSPPERGSNTEAFF. This chain links TRBV7-2 with TRBJ1-1; D unresolved. The CDR3 consists of 16 residues. V lost 5 bases and J 1 base, leaving 17 bases between the germline ends. Germline loops: CDR1 SGHTA, CDR2 FQGNSA.

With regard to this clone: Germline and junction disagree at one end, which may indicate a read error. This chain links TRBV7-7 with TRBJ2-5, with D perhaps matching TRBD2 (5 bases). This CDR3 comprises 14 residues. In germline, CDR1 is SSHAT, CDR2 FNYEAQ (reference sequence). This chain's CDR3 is CASSLVLDQETQYF. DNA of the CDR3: TGTGCTAGCAGCTTAGTACTAGACCAAGAGACCCAGTACTTC.

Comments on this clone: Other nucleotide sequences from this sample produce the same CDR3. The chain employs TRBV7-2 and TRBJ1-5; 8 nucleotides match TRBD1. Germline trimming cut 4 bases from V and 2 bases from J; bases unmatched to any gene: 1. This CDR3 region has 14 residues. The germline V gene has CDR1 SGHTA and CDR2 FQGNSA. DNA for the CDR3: TGTGCCAGCAGCTCGGGACAGGGCAATCAGCCCCAGCATTTT. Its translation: CASSSGQGNQPQHF.

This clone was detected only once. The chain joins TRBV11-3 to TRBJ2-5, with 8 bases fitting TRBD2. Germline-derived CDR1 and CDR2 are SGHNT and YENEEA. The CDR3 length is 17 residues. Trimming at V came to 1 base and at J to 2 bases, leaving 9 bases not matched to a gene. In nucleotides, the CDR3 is TGTGCCAGCAGCTTAGCCCCCTTAACGGGGGGGCAAGAGACCCAGTACTTC. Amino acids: CASSLAPLTGGQETQYF. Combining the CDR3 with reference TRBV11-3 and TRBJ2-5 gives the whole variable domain EAGVVQSPRYKIIEKKQPVAFWCNPISGHNTLYWYLQNLGQGPELLIRYENEEAVDDSQLPKDRFSAERLKGVDSTLKIQPAELGDSAVYLCASSLAPLTGGQETQYFGPGTRLLVL.

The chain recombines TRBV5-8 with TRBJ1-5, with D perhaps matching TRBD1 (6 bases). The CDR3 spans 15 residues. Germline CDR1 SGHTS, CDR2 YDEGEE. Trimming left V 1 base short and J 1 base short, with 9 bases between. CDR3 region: CASSLHRASNQPQHF. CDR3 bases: TGTGCCAGCAGCTTGCACAGGGCGAGCAATCAGCCCCAGCATTTT.

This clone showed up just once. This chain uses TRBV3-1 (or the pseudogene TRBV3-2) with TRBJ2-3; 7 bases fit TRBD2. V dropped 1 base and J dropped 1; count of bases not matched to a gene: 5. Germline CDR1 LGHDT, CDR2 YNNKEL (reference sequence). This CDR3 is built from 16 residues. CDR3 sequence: CASSQVSGLGTDTQYF. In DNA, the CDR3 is TGTGCCAGCAGCCAAGTTTCCGGACTAGGCACAGATACGCAGTATTTT.

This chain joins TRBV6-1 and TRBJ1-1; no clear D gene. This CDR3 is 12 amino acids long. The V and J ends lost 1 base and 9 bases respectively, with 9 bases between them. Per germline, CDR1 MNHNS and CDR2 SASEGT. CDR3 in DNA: TGTGCCAGCAGTGAAGTTGGCTCCCAAGCTTTCTTT. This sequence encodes CASSEVGSQAFF.

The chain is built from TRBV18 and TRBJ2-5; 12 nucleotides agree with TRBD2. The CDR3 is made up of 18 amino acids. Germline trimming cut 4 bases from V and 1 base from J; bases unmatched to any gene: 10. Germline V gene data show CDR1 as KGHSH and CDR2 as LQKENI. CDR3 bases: TGTGCCAGCTCACGCGAGCTAGCGGGGGGGACAAGCCAAGAGACCCAGTACTTC. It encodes CASSRELAGGTSQETQYF.

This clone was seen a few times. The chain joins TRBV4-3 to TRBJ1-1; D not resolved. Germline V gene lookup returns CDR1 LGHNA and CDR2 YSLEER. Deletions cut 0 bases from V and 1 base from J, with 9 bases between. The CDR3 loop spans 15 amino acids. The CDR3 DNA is TGCGCCAGCAGCCAAGATTTTTCCGGGAACACTGAAGCTTTCTTT. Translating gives CASSQDFSGNTEAFF.

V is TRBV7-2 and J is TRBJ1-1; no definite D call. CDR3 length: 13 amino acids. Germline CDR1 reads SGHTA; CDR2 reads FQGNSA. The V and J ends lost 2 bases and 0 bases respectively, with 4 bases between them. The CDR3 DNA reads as TGTGCCAGCAGCTTAACAGTGAACACTGAAGCTTTCTTT. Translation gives CASSLTVNTEAFF.

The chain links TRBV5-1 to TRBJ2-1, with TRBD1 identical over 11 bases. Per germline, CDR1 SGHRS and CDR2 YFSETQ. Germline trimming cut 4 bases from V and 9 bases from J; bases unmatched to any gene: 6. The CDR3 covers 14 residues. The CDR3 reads CASSAGQGGGEQFF. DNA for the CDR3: TGCGCCAGCAGCGCGGGACAGGGGGGCGGTGAGCAGTTCTTC.

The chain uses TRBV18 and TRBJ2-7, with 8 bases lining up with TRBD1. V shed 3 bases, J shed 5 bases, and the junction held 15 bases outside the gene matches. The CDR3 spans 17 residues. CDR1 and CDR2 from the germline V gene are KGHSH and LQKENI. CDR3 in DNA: TGTGCCAGCTCACCGCGAAGCCCAGGGACAGGAGGAGACGAGCAGTACTTC. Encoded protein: CASSPRSPGTGGDEQYF.

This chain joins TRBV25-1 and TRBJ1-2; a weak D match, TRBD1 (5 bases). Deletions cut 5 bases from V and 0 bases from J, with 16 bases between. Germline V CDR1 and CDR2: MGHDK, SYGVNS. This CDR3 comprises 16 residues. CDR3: CASSPTGGRANYGYTF. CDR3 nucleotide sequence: TGTGCCAGCAGTCCGACGGGGGGAAGAGCTAACTATGGCTACACCTTC.

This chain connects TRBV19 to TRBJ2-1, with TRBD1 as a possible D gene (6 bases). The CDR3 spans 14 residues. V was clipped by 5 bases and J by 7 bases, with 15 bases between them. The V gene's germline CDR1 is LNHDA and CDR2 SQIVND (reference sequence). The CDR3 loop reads CASSSPTGMNEQFF. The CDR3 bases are TGTGCCAGTAGTTCCCCGACAGGCATGAATGAGCAGTTCTTC.

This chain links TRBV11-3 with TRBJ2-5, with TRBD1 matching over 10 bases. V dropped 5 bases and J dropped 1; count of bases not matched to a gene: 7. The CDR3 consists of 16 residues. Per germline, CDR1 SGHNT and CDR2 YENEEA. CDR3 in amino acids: CASSRRDRGTQETQYF. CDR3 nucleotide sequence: TGTGCCAGCAGCCGCCGGGACAGGGGAACCCAAGAGACCCAGTACTTC.

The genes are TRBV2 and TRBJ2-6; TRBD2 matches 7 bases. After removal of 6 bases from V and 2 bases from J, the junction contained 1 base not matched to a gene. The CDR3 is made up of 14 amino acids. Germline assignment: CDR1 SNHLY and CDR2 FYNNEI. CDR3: CASSGTTGANVLTF. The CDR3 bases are TGTGCCAGCAGCGGGACTACTGGGGCCAACGTCCTGACTTTC.

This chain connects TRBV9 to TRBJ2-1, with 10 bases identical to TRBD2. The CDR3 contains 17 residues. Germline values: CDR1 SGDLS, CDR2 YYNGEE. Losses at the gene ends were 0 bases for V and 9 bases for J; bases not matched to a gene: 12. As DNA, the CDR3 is TGTGCCAGCAGCGTAGGTGAGCGGGGGGGTCAATTGGTTGAGCAGTTCTTC. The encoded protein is CASSVGERGGQLVEQFF.

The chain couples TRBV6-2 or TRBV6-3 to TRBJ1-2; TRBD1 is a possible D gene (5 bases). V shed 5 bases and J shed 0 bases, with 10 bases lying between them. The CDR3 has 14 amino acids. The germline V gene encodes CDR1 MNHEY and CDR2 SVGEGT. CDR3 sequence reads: CASSPDRANYGYTF. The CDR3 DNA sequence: TGTGCCAGCAGTCCCGACAGAGCTAACTATGGCTACACCTTC.